This is a list of T cell receptor beta chains from one sample in a study of shared clonotypes between healthy human individuals. The table came from immunoSEQ multiplex PCR; TCRdb's copy has only in-frame clones and leaves some out. The sample shows over a million clones, approximately 97% of them seen only once. Sequenced sample: naive CD4+ T cells sorted from blood. All receptors come from a man under 40 in good health. CDR3s include the opening cysteine and the closing phenylalanine or tryptophan. The D gene is left open where the match is weak. Clone size, where shown, is once, few, many, or a class for clones that have expanded.

size | D | length | J | V | CDR3 | DNA
once | . | 13 | TRBJ2-7 | TRBV28 | CASSLRRVVEQYF | TGTGCCAGCAGTTTAAGGAGGGTGGTGGAGCAGTACTTC
. | . | 15 | TRBJ2-3 | TRBV19 | CASSMRDPTSDTQYF | TGTGCCAGTAGTATGAGGGACCCAACATCCGATACGCAGTATTTT
. | TRBD2 | 17 | TRBJ2-1 | TRBV11-3 | CASSLEIGRAPYNEQFF | TGTGCCAGCAGCTTAGAAATCGGGAGGGCCCCCTACAATGAGCAGTTCTTC
. | . | 15 | TRBJ2-2 | TRBV4-1 | CASRDLGGKTGELFF | TGCGCCAGCAGGGATCTTGGGGGGAAAACCGGGGAGCTGTTTTTT
. | TRBD1 | 17 | TRBJ1-2 | TRBV9 | CASSVAAAPGQGVGYTF | TGTGCCAGCAGCGTAGCGGCTGCGCCGGGACAGGGTGTTGGCTACACCTTC
. | . | 12 | TRBJ2-7 | TRBV28 | CASRLKGVEQYF | TGTGCCAGCAGACTCAAGGGGGTTGAGCAGTACTTC
. | . | 15 | TRBJ1-3 | TRBV5-1 | CASKLTGTARNTIYF | TGCGCCAGCAAACTAACCGGGACCGCAAGAAACACCATATATTTT
. | . | 15 | TRBJ2-3 | TRBV29-1 | CSVEGGTETTDTQYF | TGCAGCGTTGAAGGGGGTACAGAAACAACAGATACGCAGTATTTT
once | . | 13 | TRBJ2-1 | TRBV29-1 | CSFVGERRNEQFF | TGCAGCTTCGTTGGGGAGCGTCGCAATGAGCAGTTCTTC
. | . | 14 | TRBJ2-7 | TRBV9 | CASSVASTSYEQYF | TGTGCCAGCAGCGTAGCTTCAACATCCTACGAGCAGTACTTC
once | . | 13 | TRBJ2-1 | TRBV4-1 | CASSQGPPYEQFF | TGCGCCAGCAGCCAAGGCCCCCCCTATGAGCAGTTCTTC
. | TRBD1 | 13 | TRBJ1-4 | TRBV29-1 | CSGHRGGNEKLFF | TGCAGCGGACACAGGGGTGGAAATGAAAAACTGTTTTTT
. | . | 12 | TRBJ2-5 | TRBV2 | CASRLEAETQYF | TGTGCCAGCAGACTAGAAGCAGAGACCCAGTACTTC
. | TRBD2 | 14 | TRBJ2-7 | TRBV7-8 | CASSYSGIGYEQYF | TGTGCCAGCAGCTATAGCGGGATCGGCTACGAGCAGTACTTC
. | . | 13 | TRBJ1-5 | TRBV30 | CAWSVGNLQPQHF | TGTGCCTGGAGTGTAGGGAATCTTCAGCCCCAGCATTTT
. | . | 14 | TRBJ2-3 | TRBV7-9 | CASSFILDTDTQYF | TGTGCCAGCAGTTTCATTCTAGACACAGATACGCAGTATTTT
. | . | 14 | TRBJ2-7 | TRBV6-6 | CASSSSSGSYEQYF | .
. | TRBD2 | 14 | TRBJ2-1 | TRBV2 | CASAAGGSYNEQFF | TGTGCCAGCGCCGCGGGAGGTTCCTACAATGAGCAGTTCTTC
. | . | 16 | TRBJ2-1 | TRBV9 | CASSVVGQRSYNEQFF | TGTGCCAGCAGCGTAGTCGGACAGCGCTCCTACAATGAGCAGTTCTTC
. | . | 14 | TRBJ2-7 | TRBV21-1 | CASSKSGRVHEQYF | TGTGCCAGCAGCAAATCTGGCAGGGTCCACGAGCAGTACTTC
. | . | 13 | TRBJ2-3 | TRBV5-1 | CASSFVTADTQYF | TGCGCCAGCAGCTTCGTGACTGCTGATACGCAGTATTTT
. | . | 15 | TRBJ2-7 | TRBV7-9 | CASSLVGGGGYEQYF | TGTGCCAGCAGCTTAGTTGGCGGGGGCGGCTACGAGCAGTACTTC
. | TRBD1 | 16 | TRBJ1-3 | TRBV4-3 | CASSLDRTSSGNTIYF | TGCGCCAGCAGCCTGGACAGGACTAGCTCTGGAAACACCATATATTTT
once | . | 14 | TRBJ2-7 | TRBV27 | CASSNPGLPYEQYF | TGTGCCAGCAGTAACCCGGGACTCCCCTACGAGCAGTACTTC
few | TRBD1 | 16 | TRBJ1-2 | TRBV10-2 | CASSSTPTQTGGGYTF | TGCGCCAGCAGTTCAACTCCAACTCAGACAGGGGGTGGCTACACCTTC
. | . | 12 | TRBJ2-3 | TRBV28 | CASRDSTDTQYF | TGTGCCAGCAGGGATAGCACAGATACGCAGTATTTT
. | TRBD2 | 16 | TRBJ2-3 | TRBV10-3 | CASLEGLAGGPNTQYF | TGTGCCTCGCTCGAGGGACTAGCGGGAGGGCCTAATACGCAGTATTTT
. | TRBD2 | 15 | TRBJ2-3 | TRBV5-4 | CASSLRTSGSDTQYF | TGTGCCAGCAGTTTAAGGACTAGCGGGAGTGATACGCAGTATTTT
. | . | 17 | TRBJ1-4 | TRBV7-8 | CASSLALLGATNEKLFF | TGTGCCAGCAGCTTAGCGCTCCTGGGTGCAACTAATGAAAAACTGTTTTTT
. | TRBD1 | 22 | TRBJ2-2 | TRBV28 | CASSRYRRQGHTTPLYTGELFF | TGTGCCAGCAGCCGATACCGGAGACAGGGCCATACGACCCCCTTATACACCGGGGAGCTGTTTTTT
. | . | 16 | TRBJ2-2 | TRBV21-1 | CASSMASGRVTGELFF | TGTGCCAGCAGCATGGCTAGCGGGAGGGTCACCGGGGAGCTGTTTTTT
. | TRBD2 | 17 | TRBJ2-7 | TRBV2 | CASSGQGRAGGPYEQYF | TGTGCCAGCAGCGGACAGGGACGAGCGGGAGGGCCCTACGAGCAGTACTTC
. | . | 12 | TRBJ2-7 | TRBV14 | CASSRGGYEQYF | TGTGCCAGCAGCCGTGGGGGGTACGAGCAGTACTTC
once | TRBD1 | 15 | TRBJ2-7 | TRBV18 | CASSPTGKSSYEQYF | TGTGCCAGCTCACCGACAGGGAAGAGCTCCTACGAGCAGTACTTC
. | . | 16 | TRBJ1-1 | TRBV5-1 | CASRAGEGLVGTEAFF | TGCGCCAGCAGGGCGGGCGAGGGGCTAGTCGGCACTGAAGCTTTCTTT
. | . | 13 | TRBJ1-2 | TRBV10-1 | CASRGRGGDGYTF | TGCGCCAGCAGGGGCAGGGGTGGGGACGGCTACACCTTC
. | TRBD2 | 16 | TRBJ2-1 | TRBV5-1 | CASSLSPGGSYNEQFF | TGCGCCAGCAGCTTGTCTCCGGGAGGGTCCTACAATGAGCAGTTCTTC
. | . | 14 | TRBJ2-7 | TRBV28 | CASTASVRGDEQYF | TGTGCCAGCACCGCGTCGGTCAGGGGGGACGAGCAGTACTTC
. | . | 16 | TRBJ1-3 | TRBV9 | CASSDRGGFSGNTIYF | TGTGCCAGCAGCGACCGGGGGGGCTTTTCTGGAAACACCATATATTTT
. | . | 13 | TRBJ1-5 | TRBV4-3 | CASSQDLGQPQHF | TGCGCCAGCAGCCAAGATTTAGGTCAGCCCCAGCATTTT
. | . | 15 | TRBJ1-3 | TRBV7-9 | CASSWGWGTGNTIYF | TGTGCCAGCAGCTGGGGTTGGGGGACTGGAAACACCATATATTTT
once | TRBD2 | 16 | TRBJ2-5 | TRBV5-8 | CASSPGGIGQGETQYF | TGTGCCAGCAGCCCGGGGGGGATAGGACAAGGCGAGACCCAGTACTTC